The present TCR beta chain was sequenced within a study of T-cell memory formation after mild COVID-19. The length of the CDR3 is 16 residues. V was shortened by 5 bases and J by 2 bases, with 15 bases between the two germline ends. From the 5' RACE reads, TCRdb called clonotypes with MiXCR, one entry per CDR3 protein. The sample lists roughly 140,000 distinct CDR3 sequences; 14% were seen once. V and J are TRBV12-3 or TRBV12-4 and TRBJ2-2; D gene unclear. This sequence was found in an adult woman who had mild COVID-19 (a few samples of this study predate the infection). Cell type and time point are not known. Sequenced input: PBMCs or a T cell subset sorted from them (not recorded which). The chain's CDR3 is CASSPTTQFNTGELFF. The CDR3, as DNA: TGTGCCAGCAGTCCCACCACTCAGTTTAACACCGGGGAGCTGTTTTTT.